A selection of T cell receptor beta chains follows, all from one sample in a study of blood T cell repertoires in COVID-19. Profiling relied on immunoSEQ multiplex PCR, and the TCRdb table lists in-frame clones only, not all of them. The data show about 74,000 clones, approximately 80% seen once. The sample was peripheral blood. The receptors stem from a human donor in a cohort sampled during active COVID-19. Both conserved end residues are part of each CDR3. A D gene is named only where the DNA matches it firmly. For some rows the clone size is stated as once, few or many, or as a class when expanded; others skip it.

cdr3_nt cdr3_aa j_call clone_size v_call d_call
TGTGCCAGCAGCCATAGACAGGTACACGAGCAGTACTTC CASSHRQVHEQYF TRBJ2-7 . TRBV3-1/TRBV3-2 .
TGTGCCAGCAGCTTCCGGGACTACTACAATGAGCAGTTCTTC CASSFRDYYNEQFF TRBJ2-1 . TRBV11-2 TRBD2
TGTGCCAGTAGTACCCGGGACTTTCTCTCTCCCCAGCATTTT CASSTRDFLSPQHF TRBJ1-5 . TRBV19 .
TGTGCCAGCAGTTTCGGTAATTCACCCCTCCACTTT CASSFGNSPLHF TRBJ1-6 . TRBV6-6 .
TGTGCCAGCAGCCGCCAGGACTCTGGGGCCAACGTCCTGACTTTC CASSRQDSGANVLTF TRBJ2-6 . TRBV2 .
TGTGCCAGCAGTTTAGTTTACGGGAGTCTTAACACTGAAGCTTTCTTT CASSLVYGSLNTEAFF TRBJ1-1 . TRBV27 .
TGTGCCAGCAGTCCGGGACTAGCGGGAAAAATAGCCAAAAACATTCAGTACTTC CASSPGLAGKIAKNIQYF TRBJ2-4 . TRBV2 TRBD2
TGCGCCAGCAGCCCGAAGGACAGTTATAATGAAAAACTGTTTTTT CASSPKDSYNEKLFF TRBJ1-4 . TRBV4-1 .
TGTGCCAGCAGATCAGGGGTGATGGAGACCCAGTACTTC CASRSGVMETQYF TRBJ2-5 . TRBV12-3/TRBV12-4 .
TGTGCCAGTAGACTAGCGGGAGCCTACAATGAGCAGTTCTTC CASRLAGAYNEQFF TRBJ2-1 . TRBV19 TRBD2
TGCAGCGTTAAGGGGGCAACTAATGAAAAACTGTTTTTT CSVKGATNEKLFF TRBJ1-4 . TRBV29-1 .
TGTGCCAGCAGCCATTTGGGACAGGGGTCCTACGAGCAGTACTTC CASSHLGQGSYEQYF TRBJ2-7 . TRBV5-4 TRBD1
TGTGCCAGCAGTCAACTCGAGGGCTACACCTTC CASSQLEGYTF TRBJ1-2 . TRBV28 .
TGTGCCAGCAGCCAAGGACTAGCGAGCGAGCAGTACTTC CASSQGLASEQYF TRBJ2-7 once TRBV3-1/TRBV3-2 TRBD2
TGTGCCTGGAGTACAGGGGGCAATCAGCCCCAGCATTTT CAWSTGGNQPQHF TRBJ1-5 once TRBV30 TRBD1
TGTGCCAGCAGCTCGGCGGGGAGAAAGGGCGAGCAGTACTTC CASSSAGRKGEQYF TRBJ2-7 . TRBV11-2 .
TGTGCCAGCAGCCACGGGGTTTACGAGCAGTACTTC CASSHGVYEQYF TRBJ2-7 . TRBV3-1/TRBV3-2 .
TGCGCCAGCAGACCGGGACTCGACCCCACAGATACGCAGTATTTT CASRPGLDPTDTQYF TRBJ2-3 . TRBV10-1 .
TGTGCCAGCAGTGAATGGGGAGACTTCTCCTCTGGGGCCAACGTCCTGACTTTC CASSEWGDFSSGANVLTF TRBJ2-6 . TRBV25-1 .
TGTGCCAGCAGTGAAGGCACGGCCTACGAGCAGTACTTC CASSEGTAYEQYF TRBJ2-7 . TRBV6-1 .
TGTGCCAGTAGTATAGACGGGACAGGGTCCTACGAGCAGTACTTC CASSIDGTGSYEQYF TRBJ2-7 . TRBV19 TRBD1
TGTGCCAGTAGTACAGGGATAACTAATGAAAAACTGTTTTTT CASSTGITNEKLFF TRBJ1-4 few TRBV19 .
TGTGCCAGCAGCCCCAGACTAGCGGGAGGATACTACAATGAGCAGTTCTTC CASSPRLAGGYYNEQFF TRBJ2-1 . TRBV9 TRBD2
TGCGCCAGCAGCACCGACAGAACCTACGAGCAGTACTTC CASSTDRTYEQYF TRBJ2-7 . TRBV5-1 .
TGTGCCAGCAGGTTGCTTAGCGGCAACGCCCACGAGCAGTACTTC CASRLLSGNAHEQYF TRBJ2-7 . TRBV27 .
TGTGCCTGGAGTACGGGAGAGACAGATACGCAGTATTTT CAWSTGETDTQYF TRBJ2-3 . TRBV30 .
TGTGCCAGTAAGCGGGATCATCAAGTCAGCAATGAGCAGTTCTTC CASKRDHQVSNEQFF TRBJ2-1 . TRBV19 TRBD2
TGTGCCAGCAGTTACGGACAGGGGAAGAATTCACCCCTCCACTTT CASSYGQGKNSPLHF TRBJ1-6 . TRBV28 TRBD1
TGCGCCAGCAGAACGGGGACAGGGTCCTACGAGCAGTACTTC CASRTGTGSYEQYF TRBJ2-7 few TRBV5-1 TRBD1
TGTGCCAGCAGTATAGCGGGAGTGACAGATACGCAGTATTTT CASSIAGVTDTQYF TRBJ2-3 . TRBV27 TRBD2
TGCAGTGCTAGTTTATCAGAAAACTCCTACGAGCAGTACTTC CSASLSENSYEQYF TRBJ2-7 . TRBV20-1 .
TGTGCCAGTAGCCCTTTTCGGGGTCAGCCCCAGCATTTT CASSPFRGQPQHF TRBJ1-5 . TRBV19 .
TGTGCCAGCAGTCGAACAGAACATCAGCCCCAGCATTTT CASSRTEHQPQHF TRBJ1-5 few TRBV6-6 .
TGTGCCATCGCTAGCGGGGACCCCTACGAGCAGTACTTC CAIASGDPYEQYF TRBJ2-7 once TRBV7-2 TRBD2
TGCGCCAGCACCCCGGGACAGGGGGCAGGATCACCCCTCCACTTT CASTPGQGAGSPLHF TRBJ1-6 . TRBV5-1 TRBD1
TGTGCCAGCTTAGCGGGCCCGGGGACCCAGTACTTC CASLAGPGTQYF TRBJ2-5 . TRBV28 TRBD2
TGTGCCAGCAGTCCCCCAAATCAGCCCCAGCATTTT CASSPPNQPQHF TRBJ1-5 . TRBV28 .
TGTGCCAGCAAGGGGACTCCTAACACCGGGGAGCTGTTTTTT CASKGTPNTGELFF TRBJ2-2 few TRBV6-5 .
TGTGCCAGCAGTTACTCACTAGCTCCCTACGAGCAGTACTTC CASSYSLAPYEQYF TRBJ2-7 . TRBV6-5 .
TGCGCCAGCAGCTTGGGGGGAGGGAGCACTGAAGCTTTCTTT CASSLGGGSTEAFF TRBJ1-1 . TRBV5-1 .
TGTGCCAGCAGCTTACCGGGGGGTCATAATTCACCCCTCCACTTT CASSLPGGHNSPLHF TRBJ1-6 . TRBV7-9 .
TGTGCCAGCAGTGACGGACTTGGGGGGGGTCGGGAGACCCAGTACTTC CASSDGLGGGRETQYF TRBJ2-5 . TRBV6-1 TRBD2
TGTGCCAGCAGGACCGGGACAGGGGGCGGAAACACCATATATTTT CASRTGTGGGNTIYF TRBJ1-3 . TRBV28 TRBD1
TGTGCCAGCACCCCGCTAAACGAAAGAACGCAGTATTTT CASTPLNERTQYF TRBJ2-3 . TRBV5-6 .
TGCGCCAGCAGTGAGGGAGGGGAAAAACTGTTTTTT CASSEGGEKLFF TRBJ1-4 . TRBV10-2 .
TGTGCCAGCAGCCCGAGGACAGGGACCACTATCTCTGGAAACACCATATATTTT CASSPRTGTTISGNTIYF TRBJ1-3 . TRBV3-1/TRBV3-2 TRBD1
TGTGCCAGCAGCCAAGCCTCGGGACTCGTCTCTGGAAACACCATATATTTT CASSQASGLVSGNTIYF TRBJ1-3 once TRBV3-1/TRBV3-2 .
TGTGCCAGCAGCCCGGCCGGGACACCCTATGGCTACACCTTC CASSPAGTPYGYTF TRBJ1-2 few TRBV7-2 .
TGCGCCAGCAGCCAAGGGGGACAGGGGGCTCGTTATGGCTACACCTTC CASSQGGQGARYGYTF TRBJ1-2 . TRBV4-3 TRBD1